One and the same sample provided the 15 T cell receptor beta chains below, sequenced in a study of early T cells in non-severe SARS-CoV-2 infection. TCRdb redid the calling of the 5' RACE reads with MiXCR, one entry per CDR3 protein. The top ten hold under 8% of the sample, which has tens of thousands of distinct CDR3 sequences, 5.5% to 6.5% seen once. The sample consisted of whole blood. The receptors were gathered from an adult who was a healthcare worker with PCR-confirmed SARS-CoV-2 infection or an uninfected control (not recorded which).

This clonotype was counted between two and nine times. CDR3 DNA: TGTGCCAGCAGCTTACAAAGACAGGGTTACGAGCAGTACTTC. Its translation: CASSLQRQGYEQYF. The rearrangement uses TRBV5-5 and TRBJ2-7; TRBD1 aligns across 7 bases. From germline, CDR1 is SGHKS and CDR2 YYEKEE (reference sequence). V dropped 2 bases and J dropped 4; count of bases not matched to a gene: 6. The CDR3 covers 14 residues.

This clonotype was seen at least ten times. The chain combines TRBV10-2 with TRBJ2-3; TRBD1 aligns across 9 bases. Trimming removed 4 bases from V and 1 base from J; junction bases left unmatched: 6. CDR1 is WSHSY and CDR2 is SAAADI in the germline V gene. This CDR3 spans 16 amino acids. CDR3 amino acids: CASSGAGTGRTDTQYF. CDR3 bases: TGCGCCAGCAGTGGGGCCGGGACAGGGCGCACAGATACGCAGTATTTT.

This clonotype has at least ten counts. The chain uses TRBV27 and TRBJ2-4; 7 nucleotides line up with TRBD2. Unmatched junction bases numbered 15, after V lost 10 bases and J lost 3 bases. This CDR3 region has 16 residues. Germline lookup yields CDR1 MNHEY and CDR2 SMNVEV (reference sequence). CDR3 DNA sequence: TGTGCCACAGCGGGGACTGGGCCATTTGGCAAAAACATTCAGTACTTC. Encoded protein: CATAGTGPFGKNIQYF.

This clonotype was seen at least ten times. V usage is TRBV29-1 and J usage is TRBJ1-3, with 10 nucleotides matching TRBD1. The V segment lost 4 bases and the J segment 0 bases; nucleotides outside the gene matches: 6. The CDR3 spans 16 residues. From germline, CDR1 is SQVTM and CDR2 ANQGSEA. DNA for the CDR3: TGCAGCGTTGGGGACAGGGGCCGACGCTCTGGAAACACCATATATTTT. Translated: CSVGDRGRRSGNTIYF.

The rearrangement uses TRBV4-2 and TRBJ2-1; 10 bases are shared with TRBD2. Germline-derived CDR1 and CDR2 are LGHNA and YNFKEQ. Trimming took 4 bases from V and 4 from J; bases not matched to a gene: 13. The CDR3 has 18 residues. CDR3 DNA sequence: TGTGCCAGCAGCCCCGACAGGGGCTCGACTAGCGGGTACAATGAGCAGTTCTTC. Translation: CASSPDRGSTSGYNEQFF.

This clonotype was seen many times. The chain joins TRBV18 to TRBJ1-4; TRBD1 matches 7 bases. The CDR3 is made up of 13 amino acids. CDR1 is KGHSH, CDR2 LQKENI, per germline. The V segment lost 3 bases and the J segment 12 bases; nucleotides outside the gene matches: 7. CDR3 in amino acids: CASSPLRQGELFF. CDR3 coding DNA: TGTGCCAGCTCACCCCTGAGACAGGGTGAACTGTTTTTT.

Concerning this clonotype: This CDR3 fails to terminate in the conserved phenylalanine or tryptophan, so it likely reflects a read error. The chain has TRBV4-2 and TRBJ1-1; D gene ambiguous. This CDR3 spans 13 amino acids. Germline CDR1 is LGHNA and CDR2 is YNFKEQ. V was cut by 4 bases and J by 4 bases, with 10 bases left in between. The chain's CDR3 is CASSRERSTEAFS. For the CDR3, the DNA is TGTGCCAGCAGCCGGGAGCGAAGCACTGAAGCTTTCTCT.

Comments on this clonotype: This may stem from a read error, because a much larger clone lies one nucleotide away. The chain carries TRBV15 and TRBJ2-5; TRBD2 matches 7 bases. The CDR3 totals 16 residues. V shed 1 base, J shed 2 bases, and the junction held 7 bases outside the gene matches. Germline lookup yields CDR1 LNHNV and CDR2 YYDKDF (reference sequence). The CDR3 DNA follows: TGTGCCACCAGCAGAGGCATGCGGGGGTCTCAAGAGACCCAGTACTTC. This codes for CATSRGMRGSQETQYF.

This clonotype was recorded many times. The chain links TRBV29-1 to TRBJ1-1; unclear D gene. The CDR3 is 12 amino acids. Germline lookup yields CDR1 SQVTM and CDR2 ANQGSEA. V was trimmed by 5 bases and J by 0 bases, leaving 7 bases between them. The CDR3 DNA sequence: TGCAGCGTTTCTGACCTGAACACTGAAGCTTTCTTT. Translating gives CSVSDLNTEAFF.

About this clonotype: A much larger clone lies a single base off, so this may be a read error. J is TRBJ1-2 and V is TRBV12-3 or TRBV12-4; perhaps TRBD1 as D (5 bases). This CDR3 region has 14 residues. Trimming shortened V by 9 bases and J by 4 bases, and 18 bases separated the two germline ends. CDR3 in DNA: TGTGCCAGTTCCCGGGACGATCTAACCTATGGCTACACCTTC. As protein: CASSRDDLTYGYTF.

This clonotype was observed at least ten times. The V call is TRBV30, the J call TRBJ1-1, with D possibly TRBD1 on 6 matching bases. The CDR3 covers 15 residues. Germline V lookup: CDR1 GTSNPN, CDR2 SVGIG (reference sequence). V lost 0 bases, J lost 1 base, and 12 bases lay in between. CDR3 amino acids: CAWSVPHRANTEAFF. The CDR3 DNA reads TGTGCCTGGAGTGTACCCCACAGGGCGAACACTGAAGCTTTCTTT.

This clonotype was seen at least ten times. The chain joins TRBV5-4 to TRBJ1-2, with 7 bases that match TRBD1. This CDR3 comprises 16 residues. V shed 1 base, J shed 4 bases, and the junction held 10 bases outside the gene matches. The germline V gene has CDR1 SGHNT and CDR2 YYREEE (reference sequence). The CDR3 region is CASSLSTRGDSYGYTF. The CDR3 DNA reads TGTGCCAGCAGCTTGTCTACGAGGGGGGACAGCTATGGCTACACCTTC. Complete variable domain (other parts from reference TRBV5-4 and TRBJ1-2): ETGVTQSPTHLIKTRGQQVTLRCSSQSGHNTVSWYQQALGQGPQFIFQYYREEENGRGNFPPRFSGLQFPNYSSELNVNALELDDSALYLCASSLSTRGDSYGYTFGSGTRLTVV.

This clonotype was seen many times. The chain carries TRBV29-1 and TRBJ2-7; D gene ambiguous. The V end lost 0 bases, the J end lost 4 bases, and 7 bases lay between the germline ends. CDR1 SQVTM and CDR2 ANQGSEA come from the germline V gene. This CDR3 comprises 12 residues. The CDR3 coding sequence is TGCAGCGTTGAAGATCACCTTTACGAGCAGTACTTC. Protein: CSVEDHLYEQYF.

The table lists this clonotype with many counts. The chain employs TRBV20-1 and TRBJ1-5; perhaps TRBD1 as D (5 bases). There are 14 residues in the CDR3. The germline V and J ends were trimmed by 2 bases and 5 bases, with 13 bases remaining between them. Germline-derived CDR1 and CDR2 are DFQATT and SNEGSKA (reference sequence). The CDR3 bases are TGCAGTGCTAGACTTAAAGGGGTCTATCAGCCCCAGCATTTT. Protein product: CSARLKGVYQPQHF.

The table lists this clonotype with many counts. The V gene is TRBV12-3 or TRBV12-4, the J gene TRBJ2-2; D gene unclear. The CDR3 loop spans 14 amino acids. V was trimmed by 3 bases and J by 4 bases, leaving 9 bases between them. The CDR3 sequence: CASSLKRVTGELFF. The DNA for the CDR3 is TGTGCCAGCAGTTTGAAAAGGGTCACCGGGGAGCTGTTTTTT.